This passage covers 8 T cell receptor beta chains from one sample sequenced in a study of a mutant IDH1 vaccine in newly diagnosed glioma. The protocol was immunoSEQ multiplex PCR, while the TCRdb copy is restricted to in-frame clones and leaves out a portion. The data contain fewer than 70,000 clones, about 88% of them seen just once; the ten biggest clones take up approximately 2%. Time point noted: week 11, during vaccination. A 20-mer mutant IDH1 peptide at 300 ug was injected subcutaneously with topical imiquimod. These receptors are not linked to any known antigen. The specimen comprised PBMCs, sampled from a glioma patient whose treatment included an IDH1 peptide vaccine. The receptors shown here come from a man in his forties or fifties with glioma.

This clone was counted a few times. The rearrangement uses TRBV4-1 and TRBJ1-5, with TRBD1 matching over 11 bases. The CDR3 consists of 15 residues. CDR1 and CDR2 from the germline V gene are MGHRA and YSYEKL. The trim removed 4 bases at V and 6 bases at J, leaving 5 bases unmatched. The chain's CDR3 is CASSPGQGAGQPQHF. The CDR3 nucleotides read TGCGCCAGCAGCCCCGGACAGGGGGCTGGTCAGCCCCAGCATTTT.

The V call is TRBV21-1, the J call TRBJ2-3; the table names TRBD1, a call not compared with the DNA. TRBV21-1 is a listed pseudogene. CDR3 length: 14 amino acids. CDR3 loop: CASSPGQNTDTQYF. The CDR3 nucleotides read TGTGCCAGCAGCCCAGGACAGAACACAGATACGCAGTATTTT.

V is TRBV5-6 and J is TRBJ2-7; D not resolved. This CDR3 contains 11 residues. Looked up from germline, CDR1 is SGHDT and CDR2 is YYEEEE. Trimming shortened V by 2 bases and J by 0 bases, and 0 bases separated the two germline ends. The CDR3 loop reads CASSFSYEQYF. The DNA for the CDR3 is TGTGCCAGCAGCTTCTCCTACGAGCAGTACTTC.

The chain employs TRBV11-1 and TRBJ2-2; D possibly corresponds to TRBD1 (5 bases). In germline, CDR1 is SGHAT, CDR2 FQDESV (reference sequence). V lost 5 bases and J 0 bases, leaving 16 bases between the germline ends. This CDR3 has 17 amino acids. The CDR3 DNA sequence: TGTGCCAGCAGCCTAGGGGCCGAGACATCGAACACCGGGGAGCTGTTTTTT. This translates into CASSLGAETSNTGELFF.

The chain's CDR3 is CASSYGPIYEQYF. The CDR3, as DNA: TGTGCCAGCAGCTATGGCCCCATTTACGAGCAGTACTTC. V usage is TRBV11-3 and J usage is TRBJ2-7, with unresolved D. The germline V gene encodes CDR1 SGHNT and CDR2 YENEEA. The V and J ends lost 4 bases and 4 bases respectively, with 11 bases between them. The CDR3 is 13 residues long.

V and J are TRBV19 and TRBJ2-1; TRBD2 matches 7 bases. The CDR3 sequence is 14 residues long. CDR1 and CDR2 (germline): LNHDA, SQIVND (reference sequence). V lost 7 bases, J lost 6 bases, and 9 bases stayed unmatched. Written as DNA, the CDR3 is TGTGCCAGTACCCGCGGGGGTCCCATCAATGAGCAGTTCTTC. This sequence encodes CASTRGGPINEQFF.

The rearrangement uses TRBV5-6 and TRBJ1-4; 7 bases map to TRBD1. V dropped 2 bases and J dropped 7; count of bases not matched to a gene: 8. This CDR3 is 15 amino acids long. The germline V gene has CDR1 SGHDT and CDR2 YYEEEE. The CDR3 region is CASSFGDRVGEKLFF. CDR3 DNA: TGTGCCAGCAGCTTTGGAGACAGGGTTGGTGAAAAACTGTTTTTT.

The chain joins TRBV7-9 to TRBJ1-4; D gene unclear. This CDR3 has 14 residues. The germline V gene encodes CDR1 SEHNR and CDR2 FQNEAQ (reference sequence). Trimming shortened V by 0 bases and J by 7 bases, and 9 bases separated the two germline ends. The CDR3 nucleotides read TGTGCCAGCAGCTTAGCCTCGGGATCTGAAAAACTGTTTTTT. Its protein product is CASSLASGSEKLFF.